The 16 T cell receptor beta chains below all came from one sample that was sequenced in a study of blood T cell repertoires in COVID-19. The data were produced by immunoSEQ multiplex PCR, yet TCRdb's version contains in-frame clones alone and is incomplete. Counted here are roughly 100,000 clones, 85% to 90% occurring once; the ten biggest clones make up roughly 4.6%. The sequenced sample was peripheral blood. These receptors all come from a human donor in a cohort sampled during active COVID-19.

V usage is TRBV7-8 and J usage is TRBJ2-1, with TRBD2 identical over 10 bases. CDR1 and CDR2 from the germline V gene are SGHVS and FQNEAQ. The V gene end was trimmed by 4 bases and the J gene end by 0 bases; junction bases not matched to a gene: 9. The CDR3 has 18 amino acids. The CDR3, as DNA: TGTGCCAGCAGCTACCGGCTAGCGGGAGCTAGCTCCTACAATGAGCAGTTCTTC. It codes for CASSYRLAGASSYNEQFF. The variable domain in full, with the rest retrieved from reference TRBV7-8 and TRBJ2-1, is GAGVSQSPRYKVAKRGQDVALRCDPISGHVSLFWYQQALGQGPEFLTYFQNEAQLDKSGLPSDRFFAERPEGSVSTLKIQRTQQEDSAVYLCASSYRLAGASSYNEQFFGPGTRLTVL.

This chain links TRBV29-1 with TRBJ2-1; 7 nucleotides match TRBD1. Germline V gene sequence: CDR1 SQVTM, CDR2 ANQGSEA. The V segment lost 5 bases and the J segment 7 bases; nucleotides outside the gene matches: 8. The CDR3 is made up of 13 amino acids. The CDR3 DNA reads TGCAGCGTTCAGGGGGAAAGTGGGAATGAGCAGTTCTTC. Protein product: CSVQGESGNEQFF.

V is TRBV9 and J is TRBJ1-5; maybe TRBD1 (6 bases). Trimming shortened V by 4 bases and J by 0 bases, and 8 bases separated the two germline ends. This CDR3 region has 14 residues. The germline gives CDR1 SGDLS, CDR2 YYNGEE. As DNA, the CDR3 is TGTGCCAGCAGCCCAGGGGTTAGCAATCAGCCCCAGCATTTT. It specifies CASSPGVSNQPQHF.

This clone appeared once. The chain links TRBV29-1 to TRBJ2-1; the D gene is possibly TRBD2 (5 bases). V lost 7 bases to trimming and J lost 9 bases, with 10 bases between them. Germline-derived CDR1 and CDR2 are SQVTM and ANQGSEA. There are 10 residues in the CDR3. The CDR3 sequence is CSGLAFEQFF. CDR3 DNA sequence: TGCAGCGGGCTAGCTTTTGAGCAGTTCTTC.

This sequence joins TRBV19 and TRBJ1-2, with 8 bases identical to TRBD1. V was clipped by 10 bases and J by 6 bases; unmatched bases: 4. Germline-derived CDR1 and CDR2 are LNHDA and SQIVND (reference sequence). The CDR3 length is 11 residues. The CDR3 loop reads CANLTGDGYTF. The DNA of the CDR3 is TGTGCCAATCTGACAGGGGATGGCTACACCTTC.

The V gene is TRBV7-9, the J gene TRBJ2-7, with D maybe TRBD1 (6 bases). The ends were cut back, 5 bases at V and 2 bases at J, with 10 bases in the middle. Germline V CDR1 and CDR2: SEHNR, FQNEAQ (reference sequence). This CDR3 has 13 amino acids. The CDR3 region is CASSPGQPYEQYF. The CDR3, as DNA: TGTGCCAGCAGCCCCGGACAGCCCTACGAGCAGTACTTC.

In this sample, this clone turned up once. The J gene is TRBJ2-3, the V gene TRBV7-9; 11 nucleotides align to TRBD2. The CDR3 runs to 23 residues. The germline CDR1 and CDR2 sequences are SEHNR and FQNEAQ (reference sequence). With V trimmed by 5 bases and J by 0 bases, 25 bases remained unmatched. CDR3 in amino acids: CASSMPPLAGGRTTLPSTDTQYF. The CDR3 DNA is TGTGCCAGCAGCATGCCCCCCCTAGCGGGAGGCCGGACCACATTGCCTAGCACAGATACGCAGTATTTT. The full variable domain, completed using reference TRBV7-9 and TRBJ2-3, is DTGVSQNPRHKITKRGQNVTFRCDPISEHNRLYWYRQTLGQGPEFLTYFQNEAQLEKSRLLSDRFSAERPKGSFSTLEIQRTEQGDSAMYLCASSMPPLAGGRTTLPSTDTQYFGPGTRLTVL.

The chain is built from TRBV4-1 and TRBJ1-1; 8 bases are a match to TRBD1. CDR3 size: 17 residues. Looked up from germline, CDR1 is MGHRA and CDR2 is YSYEKL. The J segment lost 5 bases and the V segment lost 5 bases, leaving 16 bases of the junction unmatched. CDR3 region: CASSFRTGPLRVTEAFF. Written as DNA, the CDR3 is TGCGCCAGCAGCTTCCGGACAGGGCCCTTACGGGTTACTGAAGCTTTCTTT.

V is TRBV15 and J is TRBJ2-1; 14 positions match TRBD2. CDR1 LNHNV and CDR2 YYDKDF come from the germline V gene (reference sequence). This CDR3 is built from 20 residues. The V gene end was trimmed by 1 base and the J gene end by 1 base; junction bases not matched to a gene: 9. CDR3 sequence reads: CATSRGSTSGRAGSYNEQFF. DNA of the CDR3: TGTGCCACCAGCAGAGGCTCGACTAGCGGGAGGGCCGGATCCTACAATGAGCAGTTCTTC. Variable domain in full (rest from reference TRBV15 and TRBJ2-1): DAMVIQNPRYQVTQFGKPVTLSCSQTLNHNVMYWYQQKSSQAPKLLFHYYDKDFNNEADTPDNFQSRRPNTSFCFLDIRSPGLGDTAMYLCATSRGSTSGRAGSYNEQFFGPGTRLTVL.

V and J are TRBV6-6 and TRBJ1-5, with D possibly TRBD1 on 6 matching bases. CDR3 length: 17 residues. The germline gives CDR1 MNHNY, CDR2 SVGAGI (reference sequence). With 5 bases removed from V and 4 bases from J, the gap between germline ends came to 21 bases. The DNA of the CDR3 is TGTGCCAGCAGTCGACCCGATCTCAGGGGTAAGAATCAGCCCCAGCATTTT. Its protein is CASSRPDLRGKNQPQHF.

The chain employs TRBV12-3 or TRBV12-4 and TRBJ2-2; D perhaps matches TRBD2 (6 bases). The V end lost 6 bases, the J end lost 10 bases, and 15 bases lay between the germline ends. The CDR3 totals 13 residues. The CDR3, as DNA: TGTGCCAGCAGCAGTACTAGCACGGAGGAGCTGTTTTTT. Encoded protein: CASSSTSTEELFF.

The chain links TRBV6-5 to TRBJ1-2; possibly TRBD1 for D (6 bases). The CDR3 contains 15 residues. V shed 6 bases and J shed 4 bases, with 18 bases lying between them. CDR1 is MNHEY, CDR2 SVGAGI, per germline. CDR3 in DNA: TGTGCCAGCAGGGGGAGGGACACGTCTGGCTATGGCTACACCTTC. This gives the protein CASRGRDTSGYGYTF.

This sequence joins TRBV30 and TRBJ1-4; D gene uncertain. V lost 6 bases to trimming and J lost 0 bases, with 14 bases between them. Germline V gene lookup returns CDR1 GTSNPN and CDR2 SVGIG (reference sequence). The CDR3 length is 15 residues. The CDR3: CACNRHGTTNEKLFF. CDR3 in DNA: TGTGCCTGCAACCGACACGGGACAACTAATGAAAAACTGTTTTTT.

The chain recombines TRBV11-1 with TRBJ1-2; TRBD1 matches at 8 bases. The length of the CDR3 is 14 residues. CDR1 is SGHAT and CDR2 is FQDESV in the germline V gene (reference sequence). The junction had 7 bases not matched to a gene; V was cut back by 3 bases and J by 7 bases. DNA for the CDR3: TGTGCCAGCAGCTTCCAGGGGGCGGTAGCTGGCTACACCTTC. This codes for CASSFQGAVAGYTF.

The rearrangement joins TRBV19 to TRBJ2-3; TRBD1 matches at 7 bases. The V segment lost 5 bases and the J segment 0 bases; nucleotides outside the gene matches: 8. The germline V gene has CDR1 LNHDA and CDR2 SQIVND (reference sequence). The CDR3 length is 16 residues. The CDR3 bases are TGTGCCAGTAGTCCGGGACAGACGACTAGCACAGATACGCAGTATTTT. Its protein product is CASSPGQTTSTDTQYF.

This CDR3 is CASSLAAGSQPQHF. CDR3 DNA sequence: TGTGCCAGCAGCTTAGCTGCAGGGTCACAGCCCCAGCATTTT. The chain uses TRBV7-9 and TRBJ1-5; the D gene is possibly TRBD1 (5 bases). V lost 0 bases, J lost 7 bases, and 10 bases lay in between. CDR1 SEHNR and CDR2 FQNEAQ come from the germline V gene (reference sequence). The CDR3 is 14 amino acids.